This T cell receptor (beta chain) was obtained from a study of vaccination and CD4 T cells after COVID-19. Cultured CD4+ T cells had their DNA profiled by the Oncomine TCR Beta short-read assay. TCRdb called the PCR reads again in MiXCR, with one record for every CDR3 protein. The sample lists more than 15,000 distinct CDR3 sequences; 43% were seen once. This sample's treatment: 10-day PBMC culture with coronavirus spike peptide pools or control peptides (ViraFEST assay). Every well contained around 2 million PBMCs, which were grown with approximately 9 IU/ml IL-2 and approximately 9.5 ug/ml peptide pools. This CDR3 has 16 amino acids. In germline, CDR1 is MNHNS, CDR2 SASEGT. Trimming at V came to 7 bases and at J to 0 bases, leaving 9 bases not matched to a gene. The table lists this clonotype with a few counts. What it binds is not known.

Sequencing was performed on CD4+ T cells from blood, cultured in vitro, taken before SARS-CoV-2 vaccination. The chain links TRBV6-1 to TRBJ1-3, with TRBD1 identical over 7 bases. This receptor was taken from a human donor who had recovered from COVID-19. The CDR3 spells CASTMRGQSSGNTIYF. For the CDR3, the DNA is TGTGCCAGCACAATGAGGGGGCAAAGCTCTGGAAACACCATATATTTT.